These T cell receptor beta chains were read from a single sample in a study of vaccination and CD4 T cells after COVID-19. No cognate antigen is known for these TCRs. TCRdb recomputed calls from the PCR reads with MiXCR, one row per CDR3 protein. The table has about 26,000 distinct CDR3 sequences, about 50% seen once. The sequencing used CD4+ T cells from blood, cultured in vitro, collected before SARS-CoV-2 vaccination. These receptors all stem from a human donor who received a COVID-19 vaccine. The CDR3 runs from the conserved cysteine through the conserved F or W. A D gene is named only where the DNA matches it firmly. Clone size is shown for a subset of rows, as once, few, many or a class of expanded clone.

D gene	V gene	J gene	CDR3 length	clone size	CDR3 protein	CDR3 DNA
-	TRBV24-1	TRBJ2-3	16	-	CATSDLKFASTDTQYF	TGTGCCACCAGTGATTTAAAGTTTGCTAGCACAGATACGCAGTATTTT
-	TRBV6-4	TRBJ2-3	14	-	CASSPNPGADTQYF	TGTGCCAGCAGTCCCAATCCTGGTGCGGATACGCAGTATTTT
TRBD1	TRBV5-1	TRBJ1-2	14	-	CASSFSTGDYGYTF	TGCGCCAGCAGTTTCTCAACAGGGGACTATGGCTACACCTTC
-	TRBV12-3/TRBV12-4	TRBJ1-1	15	-	CASSHQTGMNTEAFF	TGTGCCAGCAGCCACCAGACAGGAATGAACACTGAAGCTTTCTTT
TRBD2	TRBV30	TRBJ2-3	16	-	CAWSRRGGTATDTQYF	TGTGCCTGGAGTCGCCGGGGGGGAACGGCCACAGATACGCAGTATTTT
-	TRBV12-3/TRBV12-4	TRBJ1-4	13	-	CASRWPQVEKLFF	TGTGCCAGCAGGTGGCCACAGGTCGAAAAACTGTTTTTT
-	TRBV7-8	TRBJ1-6	20	few	CASSLVSAQGLRAYNSPLHF	TGTGCCAGCAGCTTAGTCTCTGCTCAGGGGCTCAGGGCCTATAATTCACCCCTCCACTTT
TRBD2	TRBV20-1	TRBJ2-7	16	-	CSARTDGRGGFYEQYF	TGCAGTGCTAGAACCGACGGGAGGGGGGGCTTTTACGAGCAGTACTTC
TRBD1	TRBV12-3/TRBV12-4	TRBJ1-6	16	-	CASSLGQGAQNSPLHF	TGTGCCAGCAGTTTAGGGCAGGGGGCCCAGAATTCACCCCTCCACTTT
TRBD1	TRBV19	TRBJ1-5	17	-	CASSISLRGHRNQPQHF	TGTGCCAGTAGTATTTCGTTGAGGGGGCATCGCAATCAGCCCCAGCATTTT
TRBD1	TRBV6-7	TRBJ1-6	22	few	CASSYLKTHRDRPSSYNSPLHF	TGTGCCAGCAGTTACTTGAAGACCCACCGGGACAGGCCCAGCTCCTATAATTCACCCCTCCACTTT
-	TRBV19	TRBJ1-1	16	-	CASSKKTARRMAEAFF	TGTGCCAGTAGTAAAAAGACAGCTCGGAGGATGGCTGAAGCTTTCTTT
-	TRBV15	TRBJ2-5	16	-	CATGRDRSTVGGTQYF	TGTGCCACCGGCAGAGATCGCTCGACAGTCGGCGGGACCCAGTACTTC
-	TRBV21-1	TRBJ1-6	17	-	CASSILDRVSYNSPLHF	TGTGCCAGCAGCATCTTGGACAGGGTCAGTTATAATTCACCCCTCCACTTT
TRBD2	TRBV20-1	TRBJ2-1	17	few	CSAASGGAESDYNEQFF	TGCAGTGCTGCGAGCGGGGGGGCCGAGTCCGACTACAATGAGCAGTTCTTC
TRBD1	TRBV25-1	TRBJ1-5	20	-	CASSESRDRRHRGGNQPQHF	TGTGCCAGCAGTGAATCGCGGGACAGGAGACATCGGGGGGGCAATCAGCCCCAGCATTTT
-	TRBV6-2/TRBV6-3	TRBJ2-7	16	-	CASSSRAGSLQDEQYF	TGTGCCAGCAGCTCGAGAGCAGGGTCCCTTCAAGACGAGCAGTACTTC
TRBD2	TRBV19	TRBJ2-3	15	-	CASSIDSLAGDTQYF	TGTGCCAGTAGTATAGACTCCCTAGCGGGGGATACGCAGTATTTT
-	TRBV6-1	TRBJ2-5	16	-	CASSNRLTGGHETQYF	TGTGCCAGCAGCAACCGCCTTACTGGGGGCCACGAGACCCAGTACTTC
-	TRBV19	TRBJ1-6	17	few	CASSRNPPGGGNSPLHF	TGTGCCAGTAGCCGCAACCCCCCGGGTGGTGGGAATTCACCCCTCCACTTT
TRBD1	TRBV28	TRBJ1-2	15	-	CASSLETGEAGGYTF	TGTGCCAGCAGTCTGGAAACAGGGGAAGCGGGGGGCTACACCTTC
TRBD1	TRBV6-5	TRBJ1-1	14	-	CASSSDRGTTEAFF	TGTGCCAGCAGTTCTGACAGGGGGACAACTGAAGCTTTCTTT
-	TRBV24-1	TRBJ1-5	13	-	CATRQGEAQPQHF	TGTGCCACCAGACAGGGCGAGGCTCAGCCCCAGCATTTT
-	TRBV18	TRBJ2-2	15	-	CASSPGFETTGELFF	TGTGCCAGCTCACCAGGGTTTGAAACAACCGGGGAGCTGTTTTTT
-	TRBV12-3/TRBV12-4	TRBJ1-6	13	-	CASSSRSGSPLHF	TGTGCCAGCAGTTCAAGAAGTGGTTCACCCCTCCACTTT
-	TRBV6-2/TRBV6-3	TRBJ2-3	14	few	CASSFGYVTDTQYF	TGTGCCAGCAGTTTTGGGTATGTTACAGATACGCAGTATTTT
-	TRBV2	TRBJ2-3	14	few	CASSKAGGPDTQYF	TGTGCCAGCAGTAAGGCAGGGGGGCCAGATACGCAGTATTTT
-	TRBV5-1	TRBJ2-5	14	-	CASSSTSQEETQYF	TGCGCCAGCAGCTCAACCTCCCAAGAAGAGACCCAGTACTTC
-	TRBV6-1	TRBJ1-1	14	-	CASGPGALDTEAFF	TGTGCCAGCGGGCCGGGGGCGTTGGACACTGAAGCTTTCTTT
TRBD1	TRBV7-6	TRBJ1-2	14	-	CASSLGQGNYGYTF	TGTGCCAGCAGCTTGGGACAGGGTAACTATGGCTACACCTTC
TRBD1	TRBV9	TRBJ1-6	15	-	CASSLQGQGHSPLHF	TGTGCCAGCAGCCTTCAAGGACAGGGACATTCACCCCTCCACTTT
TRBD1	TRBV27	TRBJ1-2	14	-	CASSFDRVSYGYTF	TGTGCCAGCAGTTTTGACAGGGTAAGCTATGGCTACACCTTC
TRBD2	TRBV4-1	TRBJ2-3	15	-	CASSQYEMTGGRSYF	TGCGCCAGCAGCCAGTACGAAATGACGGGGGGGAGGTCGTATTTT
-	TRBV19	TRBJ1-1	13	-	CASSIQQDTEAFF	TGTGCCAGTAGTATTCAACAGGACACTGAAGCTTTCTTT
-	TRBV6-1	TRBJ1-4	15	-	CASSESAGTNEKLFF	TGTGCCAGCAGTGAATCGGCAGGGACTAATGAAAAACTGTTTTTT
-	TRBV5-1	TRBJ2-3	15	-	CASSLWRALTDTQYF	TGCGCCAGCAGCTTGTGGCGGGCCCTCACAGATACGCAGTATTTT
-	TRBV5-5	TRBJ1-5	16	few	CASSSLWGNSNQPQHF	TGTGCCAGCAGCTCTCTTTGGGGGAATAGCAATCAGCCCCAGCATTTT
-	TRBV21-1	TRBJ2-1	16	few	CASQRRPRSSYNEQFF	TGTGCCAGCCAGAGACGGCCGAGGAGCTCCTACAATGAGCAGTTCTTC
TRBD1	TRBV12-3/TRBV12-4	TRBJ1-2	15	-	CASSSTRQGPYGYTF	TGTGCCAGCAGTTCTACTCGACAGGGACCCTATGGCTACACCTTC